Here is one T cell receptor (beta chain) with its context. The sample is drawn from a study of OX40 agonist ivuxolimab in advanced cancers. Libraries were prepared by immunoSEQ multiplex PCR; TCRdb keeps only in-frame clonotypes and omits some of them. Of around 150,000 clones in the sample, 94% were seen once. Patients were ruled out by autoimmune disease history or systemic immunosuppression. J gave up 7 bases and V 2 bases, and 10 bases lay outside the gene matches. There are 17 residues in the CDR3. CDR1 KGHSH and CDR2 LQKENI come from the germline V gene. The chain recombines TRBV18 with TRBJ2-1; 11 bases agree with TRBD2. This sequence originates from an adult with an advanced solid tumor such as melanoma, head and neck, liver or kidney cancer. The material sequenced was CD4+ or CD8+ T cells sorted from blood, taken in a trial of the OX40 agonist ivuxolimab. The CDR3 coding sequence is TGTGCCAGCTCACCAGGGACTAGCGGCCCAGGGGGGAATGAGCAGTTCTTC. Its translation: CASSPGTSGPGGNEQFF.